Below, one TCR beta chain is given with its context. This sample is part of a study of blood T cell repertoires in COVID-19. In the original analysis: Estimation of nucleated cell counts relied on the amplification of reference gene primers. Assay: immunoSEQ multiplex PCR; the TCRdb copy retains only in-frame clones and omits some. D and trimming were read from the DNA, whereas the V and J calls and clone size are those reported in that table. This table has roughly 250,000 clones, 90% appearing once. Germline assignment: CDR1 MNHNS and CDR2 SASEGT. The CDR3 spans 13 residues. V was clipped by 1 base and J by 6 bases, with 9 bases between them.

The clonotype was recovered from a woman in her 40s with acute or convalescent COVID-19. The V call is TRBV6-1, the J call TRBJ1-1, with D possibly TRBD1 on 5 matching bases. Input material: peripheral blood. The CDR3 here is CASSEGQYPEAFF. CDR3 sequence (DNA): TGTGCCAGCAGTGAAGGACAGTACCCTGAAGCTTTCTTT.